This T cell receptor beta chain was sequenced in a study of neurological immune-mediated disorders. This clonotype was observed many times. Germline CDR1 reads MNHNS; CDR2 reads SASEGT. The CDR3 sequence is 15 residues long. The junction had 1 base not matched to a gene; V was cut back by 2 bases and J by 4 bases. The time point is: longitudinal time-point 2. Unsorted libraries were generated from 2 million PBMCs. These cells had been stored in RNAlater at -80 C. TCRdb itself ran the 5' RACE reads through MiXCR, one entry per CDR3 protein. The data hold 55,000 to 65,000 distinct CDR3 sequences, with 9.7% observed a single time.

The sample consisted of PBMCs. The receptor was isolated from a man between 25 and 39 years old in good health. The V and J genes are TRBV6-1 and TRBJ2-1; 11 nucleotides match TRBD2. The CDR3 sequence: CASSESSGRYNEQFF. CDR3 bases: TGTGCCAGCAGTGAATCTAGCGGGAGGTACAATGAGCAGTTCTTC.